This TCR beta chain was recovered during a study of CD8 T cells in Susac syndrome. The CDR3 loop spans 14 amino acids. The germline gives CDR1 SNHLY, CDR2 FYNNEI. The V segment lost 4 bases and the J segment 4 bases; nucleotides outside the gene matches: 3. RNA, at roughly 0.5 to 1 ug, was reverse transcribed with random hexamers. Coverage of TCR beta CDR3 amplification by immunoSEQ multiplex PCR extended to 54 Vbeta and 13 Jbeta. In TCRdb, the immunoSEQ multiplex PCR reads were re-called with MiXCR into one record per CDR3 protein. In the table there are 240,000 or so distinct CDR3 sequences, less than 96% of which are singletons.

The chain employs TRBV2 and TRBJ2-7, with 11 bases that match TRBD2. The sample comprised CD4+ T cells from PBMCs. The receptor's source is a human donor with Susac syndrome. This CDR3 is CASSVTSGIYEQYF. CDR3 bases: TGTGCCAGCAGTGTGACTAGCGGGATATACGAGCAGTACTTC.